Presented here are 29 T cell receptor beta chains from one specimen sequenced in a study of T cells expressing NK-cell markers. After re-calling the 5' RACE reads, TCRdb lists one entry per CDR3 protein, DNA absent. This sample carries fewer than 400,000 distinct CDR3 sequences, with around 5.2% going to the ten biggest clones. What was sequenced was blood T cells: a sorted CD56 or NKG2C T cell subset, CD4+ or CD8+ T cells, or bulk PBMC T cells (not recorded which). Source of these receptors: a man aged 18 to 69 in good health.

The chain employs TRBV30 and TRBJ2-2. CDR1 is GTSNPN, CDR2 SVGIG, per germline (reference sequence). There are 11 residues in the CDR3. The CDR3 region is CAWERTGELFF.

The chain joins TRBV4-2 to TRBJ1-6; no DNA is available, so the TRBD1 call from TCRdb remains unchecked. The CDR3 consists of 17 residues. Germline V gives CDR1 LGHNA, CDR2 YNFKEQ. The CDR3: CASSRNGQGSANSPLHF.

The chain links TRBV11-2 to TRBJ2-1; absent DNA, TCRdb's TRBD1 call cannot be checked. Germline-derived CDR1 and CDR2 are SGHAT and FQNNGV. The CDR3 length is 19 residues. CDR3: CASSLDGPREGARAGEQFF. Looking up the rest from reference TRBV11-2 and TRBJ2-1 gives the full variable domain: EAGVAQSPRYKIIEKRQSVAFWCNPISGHATLYWYQQILGQGPKLLIQFQNNGVVDDSQLPKDRFSAERLKGVDSTLKIQPAKLEDSAVYLCASSLDGPREGARAGEQFFGPGTRLTVL.

V is TRBV21-1 and J is TRBJ2-2; no DNA is available, so the TRBD2 call from TCRdb remains unchecked. TRBV21-1 is a pseudogene. CDR3 length: 18 residues. This CDR3 reads CASSILAGGARDAGELFF.

The rearrangement links TRBV7-8 to TRBJ1-2; TCRdb selects TRBD1, and the lack of DNA leaves this call unchecked. CDR1 and CDR2 (germline): SGHVS, FQNEAQ. CDR3 length: 15 residues. The CDR3 protein is CASSLTGRSSYGYTF. Supplemented by reference TRBV7-8 and TRBJ1-2, the full variable domain reads GAGVSQSPRYKVAKRGQDVALRCDPISGHVSLFWYQQALGQGPEFLTYFQNEAQLDKSGLPSDRFFAERPEGSVSTLKIQRTQQEDSAVYLCASSLTGRSSYGYTFGSGTRLTVV.

The V gene is TRBV5-1, the J gene TRBJ2-3; TCRdb's D call, TRBD2, is unchecked because there is no DNA. Germline loops: CDR1 SGHRS, CDR2 YFSETQ. The CDR3 runs to 16 residues. This chain's CDR3 is CASSPVGLAGTDTQYF. Based on the CDR3 plus reference TRBV5-1 and TRBJ2-3, the full variable domain is KAGVTQTPRYLIKTRGQQVTLSCSPISGHRSVSWYQQTPGQGLQFLFEYFSETQRNKGNFPGRFSGRQFSNSRSEMNVSTLELGDSALYLCASSPVGLAGTDTQYFGPGTRLTVL.

The J gene is TRBJ2-3, the V gene TRBV4-2; TCRdb designates TRBD2, a call that cannot be tested without DNA. The CDR3 totals 17 residues. The germline V gene encodes CDR1 LGHNA and CDR2 YNFKEQ. The chain's CDR3 is CASSQGPTSDSTDTQYF.

The chain combines TRBV6-1 with TRBJ1-5; TCRdb's assignment of TRBD1 cannot be checked, as there is no DNA. CDR1 MNHNS and CDR2 SASEGT come from the germline V gene. The CDR3 has 13 residues. This CDR3 reads CASSRTGIQPQHF.

The CDR3 reads CAISDSGQGYEQYF. The chain uses TRBV10-3 and TRBJ2-7; TCRdb proposes TRBD1, but this gene call is untestable without DNA. This CDR3 has 14 residues. The germline V gene has CDR1 ENHRY and CDR2 SYGVKD.

V usage is TRBV6-5 and J usage is TRBJ2-5; TCRdb gives TRBD2 as the D gene, but with no DNA this cannot be confirmed. The CDR3 has 15 amino acids. Germline V gives CDR1 MNHEY, CDR2 SVGAGI. Here the CDR3 reads CASSYVVGWAETQYF.

V and J are TRBV15 and TRBJ2-7; TCRdb names TRBD1, which stays unverified in the absence of DNA. CDR3 length equals 13 residues. The germline gives CDR1 LNHNV, CDR2 YYDKDF (reference sequence). The CDR3 region is CATSRTGTYEQYF.

V usage is TRBV7-9 and J usage is TRBJ1-5. CDR1 and CDR2 (germline): SEHNR, FQNEAQ (reference sequence). The CDR3 covers 15 residues. CDR3 amino acids: CASSKNQETNQPQHF.

The chain employs TRBV18 and TRBJ1-2; TCRdb lists TRBD1, though no DNA is available to test this call. This CDR3 has 15 amino acids. Germline assignment: CDR1 KGHSH and CDR2 LQKENI. CDR3 loop: CASSPRDRVSDGYTF.

By frequency, this clonotype registers large. Here the CDR3 reads CASSDRLDSPLHF. V is TRBV6-1 and J is TRBJ1-6. This CDR3 comprises 13 residues. Germline V gene data show CDR1 as MNHNS and CDR2 as SASEGT.

The rearrangement links TRBV3-1 to TRBJ2-2. This CDR3 has 17 amino acids. Germline values: CDR1 LGHDT, CDR2 YNNKEL (reference sequence). CDR3 loop: CASSRRTGSERAGELFF.

The CDR3 sequence: CSATLAGLSYEQYF. This chain joins TRBV20-1 and TRBJ2-7; there is no DNA to check the TCRdb D call of TRBD2. Per the germline V gene, CDR1 is DFQATT and CDR2 is SNEGSKA (reference sequence). This CDR3 contains 14 residues.

The V call is TRBV7-2, the J call TRBJ2-4; TCRdb's assignment of TRBD1 cannot be checked, as there is no DNA. The CDR3 consists of 14 residues. The V gene's germline CDR1 is SGHTA and CDR2 FQGNSA. This CDR3 is CASSPGQGRYIQYF.

This chain links TRBV18 with TRBJ1-3. Germline V gives CDR1 KGHSH, CDR2 LQKENI. The CDR3 length is 14 residues. The CDR3 loop reads CASSPGLVGNTIYF.

The chain employs TRBV29-1 and TRBJ2-2; there is no DNA to check the TCRdb D call of TRBD1. Germline CDR1 and CDR2: SQVTM and ANQGSEA. This CDR3 has 14 residues. The CDR3 is CSVGPGQITGELFF.

The chain recombines TRBV5-1 with TRBJ2-3; TCRdb outputs TRBD1, but without DNA this stays unchecked. Germline lookup yields CDR1 SGHRS and CDR2 YFSETQ. There are 14 residues in the CDR3. This CDR3 is CATEPGPRKDTQYF.

The J gene is TRBJ1-6, the V gene TRBV5-1; no DNA is available, so the TRBD1 call from TCRdb remains unchecked. This CDR3 spans 17 amino acids. CDR1 and CDR2 from the germline V gene are SGHRS and YFSETQ. CDR3 loop: CASSLDHMGRGNSPLHF.

V usage is TRBV6-5 and J usage is TRBJ1-6. In germline, CDR1 is MNHEY, CDR2 SVGAGI. This CDR3 is built from 12 residues. The CDR3 loop reads CASKDGLTPLHF.

This chain joins TRBV7-2 and TRBJ2-1; the D call from TCRdb, TRBD2, cannot be confirmed without DNA. CDR1 and CDR2 from the germline V gene are SGHTA and FQGNSA. The length of the CDR3 is 14 residues. The CDR3 region is CATRKRGAGDEQFF.

CDR3 region: CSAPQVAGVADTQYF. The chain joins TRBV20-1 to TRBJ2-3; the TRBD2 assignment by TCRdb is unverifiable without DNA. The CDR3 length is 15 residues. CDR1 is DFQATT, CDR2 SNEGSKA, per germline (reference sequence).

The chain is built from TRBV18 and TRBJ1-2. The germline V gene has CDR1 KGHSH and CDR2 LQKENI. The CDR3 has 16 amino acids. The CDR3 spells CASSPRGTEANYGYTF. Full variable domain (missing parts from reference TRBV18 and TRBJ1-2): NAGVMQNPRHLVRRRGQEARLRCSPMKGHSHVYWYRQLPEEGLKFMVYLQKENIIDESGMPKERFSAEFPKEGPSILRIQQVVRGDSAAYFCASSPRGTEANYGYTFGSGTRLTVV.

The chain carries TRBV9 and TRBJ2-1; TCRdb reports TRBD2, a call that lacks DNA to check it against. Germline V gene lookup returns CDR1 SGDLS and CDR2 YYNGEE. The CDR3 extends over 17 amino acids. CDR3 sequence reads: CASSVFPLLAAYNEQFF.

The chain recombines TRBV29-1 with TRBJ2-1. Germline loops: CDR1 SQVTM, CDR2 ANQGSEA. This CDR3 spans 13 amino acids. CDR3: CSVIQTPIGEQFF.

The chain carries TRBV6-1 and TRBJ2-4; checking the TCRdb D call of TRBD1 is not possible without DNA. This CDR3 is 15 amino acids long. Germline V CDR1 and CDR2: MNHNS, SASEGT. The CDR3 spells CASSGGTALRDIQYF.

The CDR3 protein is CASGLSEGATVF. V gene TRBV5-1 combines with J gene TRBJ2-7; TCRdb selects TRBD1, and the lack of DNA leaves this call unchecked. This CDR3 is 12 amino acids long. CDR1 SGHRS and CDR2 YFSETQ come from the germline V gene. Together with reference TRBV5-1 and TRBJ2-7, the CDR3 gives the full variable domain: KAGVTQTPRYLIKTRGQQVTLSCSPISGHRSVSWYQQTPGQGLQFLFEYFSETQRNKGNFPGRFSGRQFSNSRSEMNVSTLELGDSALYLCASGLSEGATVFGPGTRLTVT.